Presented here are 32 T cell receptor beta chains from one specimen sequenced in a study of CD8+ T cells in alopecia areata. Following extraction, RNA underwent reverse transcription to cDNA, which served as the sequencing template. Method: immunoSEQ multiplex PCR; TCRdb's copy keeps in-frame clones and lacks some. This table holds more than 110,000 clones, 50% to 65% found once. Noted treatment: oral pan-JAK inhibitor, 5-10 mg twice daily. The sequences come from CD8+ T cells sorted from blood, collected at week 4, from a patient treated with tofacitinib. The source is a human donor with alopecia areata.

This clone was found a few times. This rearrangement joins TRBV4-2 to TRBJ2-7; D remains unclear. Trimming took off 4 bases at V and 3 bases at J, with 10 bases between the two ends. Germline V CDR1 and CDR2: LGHNA, YNFKEQ. There are 13 residues in the CDR3. DNA for the CDR3: TGTGCCAGCAGCCCTGGGCCAAACTACGAGCAGTACTTC. It is translated as CASSPGPNYEQYF.

The chain uses TRBV6-5 and TRBJ1-4, with TRBD1 identical over 7 bases. Trimming at V came to 2 bases and at J to 8 bases, leaving 5 bases not matched to a gene. CDR1 and CDR2 (germline): MNHEY, SVGAGI. This CDR3 is built from 14 residues. For the CDR3, the DNA is TGTGCCAGCAGTTACCGCGACAGGGCCGAAAAACTGTTTTTT. The encoded protein is CASSYRDRAEKLFF.

The chain links TRBV19 to TRBJ2-7; TRBD2 matches 12 bases. The CDR3 contains 15 residues. CDR1 and CDR2 from the germline V gene are LNHDA and SQIVND (reference sequence). With 1 base clipped from V and 3 bases from J, the junction kept 1 base outside the gene matches. In DNA, the CDR3 is TGTGCCAGTAGTATAGGACTAGCGGGGGACTACGAGCAGTACTTC. Protein sequence: CASSIGLAGDYEQYF.

V usage is TRBV6-1 and J usage is TRBJ1-1; the D is unclear. V lost 6 bases and J 0 bases, leaving 11 bases between the germline ends. The V gene's germline CDR1 is MNHNS and CDR2 SASEGT. The length of the CDR3 is 14 residues. In DNA form, the CDR3 reads TGTGCCAGCAGAAGCAGTTGGGTGAACACTGAAGCTTTCTTT. Translation gives CASRSSWVNTEAFF.

The chain employs TRBV30 and TRBJ1-2, with a tentative D call TRBD1 (5 bases). CDR3 length equals 14 residues. The V gene's germline CDR1 is GTSNPN and CDR2 SVGIG (reference sequence). The V end lost 0 bases, the J end lost 5 bases, and 13 bases lay between the germline ends. The CDR3 nucleotides read TGTGCCTGGAGTGTAACGGGGCTACGGTATGGCTACACCTTC. Encoded protein: CAWSVTGLRYGYTF. The full variable domain, with the rest looked up from reference TRBV30 and TRBJ1-2, is SQTIHQWPATLVQPVGSPLSLECTVEGTSNPNLYWYRQAAGRGLQLLFYSVGIGQISSEVPQNLSASRPQDRQFILSSKKLLLSDSGFYLCAWSVTGLRYGYTFGSGTRLTVV.

The V and J genes are TRBV6-6 and TRBJ2-3; 11 bases agree with TRBD2. The V and J ends lost 7 bases and 4 bases, in that order; junction bases with no gene match: 4. Germline values: CDR1 MNHNY, CDR2 SVGAGI (reference sequence). The CDR3 is 14 residues long. The CDR3 protein is CASNSGGAADTQYF. CDR3 DNA sequence: TGTGCCAGCAATAGCGGGGGGGCCGCAGATACGCAGTATTTT.

The chain carries TRBV15 and TRBJ2-1; 11 bases line up with TRBD2. The V segment lost 11 bases and the J segment 5 bases; nucleotides outside the gene matches: 8. Germline V gene sequence: CDR1 LNHNV, CDR2 YYDKDF (reference sequence). The CDR3 is made up of 14 amino acids. In DNA, the CDR3 is TGTGCCTCCACCCTTAGCGGGGGGGACAATGAGCAGTTCTTC. As protein: CASTLSGGDNEQFF.

The chain couples TRBV9 to TRBJ1-2, with 7 nucleotides matching TRBD1. Per germline, CDR1 SGDLS and CDR2 YYNGEE. CDR3 length: 13 residues. V shed 0 bases and J 5 bases; nucleotides not matched to a gene: 1. The CDR3 DNA reads as TGTGCCAGCAGCGTAGCGACAGGGTATGGCTACACCTTC. Translated, it gives CASSVATGYGYTF.

This clone was picked up a small number of times. The V call is TRBV5-5, the J call TRBJ2-3, with D unresolved. V was cut by 2 bases and J by 2 bases, with 15 bases left in between. Per germline, CDR1 SGHKS and CDR2 YYEKEE (reference sequence). This CDR3 has 16 residues. CDR3: CASSFPRVSLTDTQYF. CDR3 DNA: TGTGCCAGCAGCTTCCCTAGAGTCAGCCTCACAGATACGCAGTATTTT.

This chain uses TRBV25-1 with TRBJ1-1, with TRBD1 as a possible D gene (6 bases). The CDR3 contains 12 residues. The V and J ends lost 4 bases and 12 bases respectively, with 15 bases between them. Germline CDR1 MGHDK, CDR2 SYGVNS. CDR3 DNA sequence: TGTGCCAGCAGTGGGGGGACACGACGGCCTTTCTTT. Its translation: CASSGGTRRPFF.

This clone is a singleton in its sample. The genes are TRBV5-6 and TRBJ1-2; 7 nucleotides align to TRBD1. Trimming removed 1 base from V and 4 bases from J; junction bases left unmatched: 7. The CDR3 totals 15 residues. CDR1 is SGHDT and CDR2 is YYEEEE in the germline V gene. CDR3 amino acids: CASSLRTGILYGYTF. The CDR3 DNA reads as TGTGCCAGCAGCTTGAGGACAGGAATCCTCTATGGCTACACCTTC.

The genes are TRBV7-9 and TRBJ2-7, with a possible D match to TRBD1 (6 bases). The germline V gene has CDR1 SEHNR and CDR2 FQNEAQ (reference sequence). The CDR3 is made up of 16 amino acids. The V end lost 1 base, the J end lost 7 bases, and 20 bases lay between the germline ends. The CDR3 loop reads CASSLVKGRGQPEQYF. CDR3 nucleotides: TGTGCCAGCAGCTTAGTGAAAGGCAGGGGCCAACCGGAGCAGTACTTC.

The rearrangement uses TRBV5-4 and TRBJ2-2, with D uncertain. The CDR3 is made up of 12 amino acids. The germline V gene has CDR1 SGHNT and CDR2 YYREEE (reference sequence). Trimming removed 7 bases from V and 0 bases from J, with 4 bases in between. CDR3 in DNA: TGTGCCAGCCGAGCGAACACCGGGGAGCTGTTTTTT. Protein: CASRANTGELFF.

J is TRBJ2-7 and V is TRBV27, with 7 nucleotides matching TRBD1. The germline V gene encodes CDR1 MNHEY and CDR2 SMNVEV (reference sequence). The CDR3 runs to 14 residues. The V and J ends lost 4 bases and 3 bases, in that order; junction bases with no gene match: 6. The CDR3 region has the DNA TGTGCCAGCAGTTCCAGGGACAGCTTCTACGAGCAGTACTTC. This sequence encodes CASSSRDSFYEQYF.

The chain is built from TRBV30 and TRBJ2-5, with TRBD2 identical over 8 bases. V shed 1 base and J 5 bases; nucleotides not matched to a gene: 9. Germline CDR1 and CDR2: GTSNPN and SVGIG (reference sequence). This CDR3 contains 15 residues. For the CDR3, the DNA is TGTGCCTGGAGTGCCCCGGGACTAGTACTCGAGACCCAGTACTTC. Amino acid sequence: CAWSAPGLVLETQYF. The entire variable domain, with the rest obtained from reference TRBV30 and TRBJ2-5, is as follows: SQTIHQWPATLVQPVGSPLSLECTVEGTSNPNLYWYRQAAGRGLQLLFYSVGIGQISSEVPQNLSASRPQDRQFILSSKKLLLSDSGFYLCAWSAPGLVLETQYFGPGTRLLVL.

The V and J genes are TRBV30 and TRBJ1-1; D gene unclear. Trimming left V 7 bases short and J 4 bases short, with 16 bases between. This CDR3 contains 13 residues. Germline V CDR1 and CDR2: GTSNPN, SVGIG (reference sequence). The CDR3 DNA sequence: TGTGCCTTCCTCCATGGGTCGATCACTGAAGCTTTCTTT. It codes for CAFLHGSITEAFF.

The chain employs TRBV30 and TRBJ2-7; D gene uncertain. The CDR3 totals 14 residues. The V end was cut by 4 bases, the J end by 2 bases, with 15 bases between. The V gene's germline CDR1 is GTSNPN and CDR2 SVGIG (reference sequence). The CDR3 nucleotides are TGTGCCTGGACCCCGGTAGGTGGGCCCTACGAGCAGTACTTC. The encoded protein is CAWTPVGGPYEQYF.

This clone was seen a handful of times. V is TRBV15 and J is TRBJ2-1; D possibly corresponds to TRBD2 (7 bases). This CDR3 comprises 15 residues. Germline assignment: CDR1 LNHNV and CDR2 YYDKDF (reference sequence). Trimming removed 6 bases from V and 5 bases from J, with 17 bases in between. CDR3 protein: CATRPREGHHNEQFF. DNA for the CDR3: TGTGCCACCAGACCCAGGGAGGGACACCACAATGAGCAGTTCTTC.

In the case of this clone: Other DNA sequences from this sample encode an identical CDR3 as well. V usage is TRBV9 and J usage is TRBJ1-6; the match to TRBD1 covers 7 bases. The CDR3 consists of 15 residues. Germline values: CDR1 SGDLS, CDR2 YYNGEE. V shed 0 bases, J shed 9 bases, and the junction held 6 bases outside the gene matches. CDR3: CASSVATGSGSPLHF. In DNA, the CDR3 is TGTGCCAGCAGCGTAGCGACAGGGAGTGGTTCACCCCTCCACTTT.

The CDR3 protein is CASSSDGSNQPQHF. DNA of the CDR3: TGTGCCAGCAGCTCGGACGGCAGCAATCAGCCCCAGCATTTT. The chain couples TRBV9 to TRBJ1-5; no reliable D call. The CDR3 runs 14 residues. V gave up 4 bases and J gave up 1 base, with 9 bases separating them. Germline values: CDR1 SGDLS, CDR2 YYNGEE.

The V call is TRBV6-5, the J call TRBJ1-2, with a tentative D call TRBD1 (5 bases). Germline CDR1 reads MNHEY; CDR2 reads SVGAGI. Between the trimmed V and J ends, which lost 0 bases and 4 bases, there was a span of 15 bases. This CDR3 is 16 amino acids long. This CDR3 reads CASSYSRRGDGYGYTF. In DNA form, the CDR3 reads TGTGCCAGCAGTTACTCTAGGCGCGGGGACGGCTATGGCTACACCTTC.

There are a few counts of this clone. The chain joins TRBV29-1 to TRBJ2-7, with 11 bases matching TRBD2. CDR1 is SQVTM and CDR2 is ANQGSEA in the germline V gene. The CDR3 totals 14 residues. V was clipped by 2 bases and J by 3 bases; unmatched bases: 3. DNA of the CDR3: TGCAGCGTTGAAAGGCTAGCGGGGGGCTACGAGCAGTACTTC. Residues: CSVERLAGGYEQYF.

This clone was seen more than once but under ten times. The gene calls are TRBV11-2 and TRBJ1-2; a possible D gene is TRBD1 (5 bases). V dropped 5 bases and J dropped 2 bases, with 9 bases sitting between them. CDR3 length: 13 amino acids. Germline V gene sequence: CDR1 SGHAT, CDR2 FQNNGV. CDR3 DNA: TGTGCCAGCAGCCTTGGGGGGAACTATGGCTACACCTTC. Translation: CASSLGGNYGYTF. Full variable domain (remainder filled in from reference TRBV11-2 and TRBJ1-2): EAGVAQSPRYKIIEKRQSVAFWCNPISGHATLYWYQQILGQGPKLLIQFQNNGVVDDSQLPKDRFSAERLKGVDSTLKIQPAKLEDSAVYLCASSLGGNYGYTFGSGTRLTVV.

The rearrangement uses TRBV5-6 and TRBJ2-7; no reliable D call. Per the germline V gene, CDR1 is SGHDT and CDR2 is YYEEEE. The CDR3 length is 15 residues. The V end lost 1 base, the J end lost 1 base, and 12 bases lay between the germline ends. The CDR3 sequence is CASSLFRDSSYEQYF. The DNA of the CDR3 is TGTGCCAGCAGCTTGTTCCGAGATTCATCCTACGAGCAGTACTTC.

There are a few counts of this clone. The rearrangement uses TRBV29-1 and TRBJ1-2; D remains ambiguous. The germline V gene encodes CDR1 SQVTM and CDR2 ANQGSEA. V gave up 0 bases and J gave up 4 bases, with 18 bases separating them. This CDR3 has 16 amino acids. This chain's CDR3 is CSVEDLLRQDVYGYTF. The DNA of the CDR3 is TGCAGCGTTGAAGATCTTCTGCGGCAGGATGTCTATGGCTACACCTTC.

The chain couples TRBV5-4 to TRBJ2-2, with D unresolved. The germline V and J ends were trimmed by 4 bases and 0 bases, with 10 bases remaining between them. In germline, CDR1 is SGHNT, CDR2 YYREEE (reference sequence). The CDR3 runs 15 residues. The CDR3 here is CASSRLGTNTGELFF. In nucleotides, the CDR3 is TGTGCCAGCAGCCGCTTGGGGACGAACACCGGGGAGCTGTTTTTT.

This clone has a handful of counts. The chain uses TRBV29-1 and TRBJ1-2; 8 bases fit TRBD1. Germline V gives CDR1 SQVTM, CDR2 ANQGSEA. The CDR3 extends over 14 amino acids. V trimming: 0 bases; J trimming: 5 bases; junction bases outside the gene matches: 5. CDR3 amino acids: CSVEDWDRLYGYTF. Here the CDR3 DNA reads TGCAGCGTTGAAGATTGGGACAGGCTTTATGGCTACACCTTC.

This clone was detected a few times. The V gene is TRBV11-2, the J gene TRBJ2-7; 7 bases are a match to TRBD1. V lost 4 bases, J lost 6 bases, and 6 bases stayed unmatched. Germline values: CDR1 SGHAT, CDR2 FQNNGV. The CDR3 is made up of 13 amino acids. The CDR3: CASSYRGQFEQYF. As DNA, the CDR3 is TGTGCCAGCAGCTACCGGGGACAGTTCGAGCAGTACTTC. The whole variable domain, filled in from reference TRBV11-2 and TRBJ2-7, reads EAGVAQSPRYKIIEKRQSVAFWCNPISGHATLYWYQQILGQGPKLLIQFQNNGVVDDSQLPKDRFSAERLKGVDSTLKIQPAKLEDSAVYLCASSYRGQFEQYFGPGTRLTVT.

This clone was picked up a small number of times. The V and J genes are TRBV6-1 and TRBJ2-2; 8 nucleotides line up with TRBD2. There are 15 residues in the CDR3. Trimming took 11 bases from V and 3 from J; bases not matched to a gene: 11. Per germline, CDR1 MNHNS and CDR2 SASEGT. CDR3 region: CASGSGDRDTGELFF. In nucleotides, the CDR3 is TGTGCCTCGGGTAGCGGGGACCGTGACACCGGGGAGCTGTTTTTT.

This clone showed up just once. This sequence joins TRBV13 and TRBJ1-1; D remains unclear. This CDR3 has 13 residues. The germline gives CDR1 PRHDT, CDR2 FYEKMQ (reference sequence). V gave up 8 bases and J gave up 4 bases, with 14 bases separating them. The CDR3 loop reads CASSPWTRTEAFF. Written as DNA, the CDR3 is TGTGCCAGCTCCCCTTGGACCCGCACTGAAGCTTTCTTT.

This clone came up once. The same CDR3 also results from other DNA sequences found in this sample. The J gene is TRBJ2-7, the V gene TRBV29-1, with 10 bases fitting TRBD1. V trimming: 4 bases; J trimming: 6 bases; junction bases outside the gene matches: 3. The CDR3 length is 12 residues. Germline V lookup: CDR1 SQVTM, CDR2 ANQGSEA. The CDR3 DNA is TGCAGCGTTGGGACAGGGGGGGGCGAGCAGTACTTC. This codes for CSVGTGGGEQYF.

This clone appeared a few times. This chain links TRBV6-5 with TRBJ2-5; 7 positions agree with TRBD2. The germline gives CDR1 MNHEY, CDR2 SVGAGI. The CDR3 is 16 residues long. The junction had 8 bases not matched to a gene; V was cut back by 1 base and J by 3 bases. The CDR3 spells CASSYYAGLVEETQYF. CDR3 bases: TGTGCCAGCAGTTACTACGCTGGACTAGTGGAAGAGACCCAGTACTTC.